This T cell receptor (beta chain) is drawn from a study of CD8 T cells in Susac syndrome. Random hexamers served to reverse transcribe about 0.5 to 1 ug RNA. MiXCR was run by TCRdb on the immunoSEQ multiplex PCR reads, yielding one entry per CDR3 protein. This sample carries around 130,000 distinct CDR3 sequences, about 90% of them seen once, and the ten largest clones take 0.2% to 0.25%. With 4 bases removed from V and 6 bases from J, the gap between germline ends came to 13 bases. Per the germline V gene, CDR1 is MGHRA and CDR2 is YSYEKL. This CDR3 has 13 residues. This rearrangement joins TRBV4-1 to TRBJ2-7, with D maybe TRBD2 (6 bases). Sequencing input: CD8+ T cells from PBMCs. This clonotype originated in a human donor with multiple sclerosis. The CDR3 loop is CASSPGLPLEQYF. The CDR3 DNA sequence: TGCGCCAGCAGCCCGGGACTGCCCCTCGAGCAGTACTTC.